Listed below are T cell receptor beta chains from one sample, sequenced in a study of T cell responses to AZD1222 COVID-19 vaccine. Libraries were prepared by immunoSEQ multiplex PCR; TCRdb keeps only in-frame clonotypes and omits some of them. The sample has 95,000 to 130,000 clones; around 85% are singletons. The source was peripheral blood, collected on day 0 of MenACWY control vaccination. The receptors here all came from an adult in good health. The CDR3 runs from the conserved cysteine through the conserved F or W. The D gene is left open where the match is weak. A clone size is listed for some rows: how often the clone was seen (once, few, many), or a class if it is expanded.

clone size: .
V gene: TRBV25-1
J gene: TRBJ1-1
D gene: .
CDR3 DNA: TGTGCCAGCAGCAGGGTAAACACTGAAGCTTTCTTT
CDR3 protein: CASSRVNTEAFF

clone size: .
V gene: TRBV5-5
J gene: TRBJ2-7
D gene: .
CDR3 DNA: TGTGCCAGCAGCACCCCGACGGCCACCTACGAGCAGTACTTC
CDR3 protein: CASSTPTATYEQYF

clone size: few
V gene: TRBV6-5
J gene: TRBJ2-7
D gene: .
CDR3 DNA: TGTGCCAGCAGGCAGACACAGGCGCGGTCCTACGAGCAGTACTTC
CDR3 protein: CASRQTQARSYEQYF

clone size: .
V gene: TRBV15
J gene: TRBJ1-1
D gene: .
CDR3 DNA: TGTGCCACCAGCCCCGGGATAGAACAGACTGAAGCTTTCTTT
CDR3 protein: CATSPGIEQTEAFF

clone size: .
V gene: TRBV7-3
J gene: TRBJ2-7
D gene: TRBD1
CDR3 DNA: TGTGCCAGCAGCTTGGACAGGGCCTACGAGCAGTACTTC
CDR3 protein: CASSLDRAYEQYF

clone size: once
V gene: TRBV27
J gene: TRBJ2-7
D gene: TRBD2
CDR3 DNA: TGTGCCAGCAGATTGGGATCTCGGCGCGGGGAGGGCGAGCAGTACTTC
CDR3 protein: CASRLGSRRGEGEQYF

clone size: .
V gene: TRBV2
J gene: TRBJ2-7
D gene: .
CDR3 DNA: TGTGCCAGCAGGTTAACAGGGCCCTCAGCGCAGTACTTC
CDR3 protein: CASRLTGPSAQYF

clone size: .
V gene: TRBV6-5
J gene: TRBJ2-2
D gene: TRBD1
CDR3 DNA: TGTGCCAGCAGTTTAATACAGGGGGCGGGCACCGGGGAGCTGTTTTTT
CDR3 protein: CASSLIQGAGTGELFF

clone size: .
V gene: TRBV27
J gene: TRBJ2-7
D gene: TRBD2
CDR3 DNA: TGTGCCAGCAGTACACTAGCGGGGTTCTCCTACGAGCAGTACTTC
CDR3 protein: CASSTLAGFSYEQYF

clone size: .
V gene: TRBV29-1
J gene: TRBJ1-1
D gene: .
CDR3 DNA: TGCAGCGTTGAGGAGTCCGGAGGGACTGAAGCTTTCTTT
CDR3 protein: CSVEESGGTEAFF

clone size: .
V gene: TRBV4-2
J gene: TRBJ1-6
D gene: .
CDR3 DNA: TGTGCCAGCAGCCGAGGGACGGGAGGAGGTTCACCCCTCCACTTT
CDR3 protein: CASSRGTGGGSPLHF

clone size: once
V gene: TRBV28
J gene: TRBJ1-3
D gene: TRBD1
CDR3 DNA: TGTGCCAGCAGTCTTTTCCAGGGGGGGATCTCTGGAAACACCATATATTTT
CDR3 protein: CASSLFQGGISGNTIYF

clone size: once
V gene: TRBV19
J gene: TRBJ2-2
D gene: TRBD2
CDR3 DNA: TGTGCCAGTAGACATACCGGGACTAGTGGCGTCGGGGAGCTGTTTTTT
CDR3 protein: CASRHTGTSGVGELFF

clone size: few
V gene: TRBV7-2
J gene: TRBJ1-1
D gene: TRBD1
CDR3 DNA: TGTGCCAGCAGCTTAGCTTGGAGGGGGCGAAGAATCACTGAAGCTTTCTTT
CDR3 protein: CASSLAWRGRRITEAFF

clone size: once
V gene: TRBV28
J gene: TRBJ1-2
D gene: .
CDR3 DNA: TGTGCCAACGGAGGTCCCCCTAACTATGGCTACACCTTC
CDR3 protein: CANGGPPNYGYTF

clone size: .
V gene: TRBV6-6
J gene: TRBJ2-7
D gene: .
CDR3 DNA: TGTGCCAGCAGTTACTCGGTAAAGGGCTACGAGCAGTACTTC
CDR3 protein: CASSYSVKGYEQYF

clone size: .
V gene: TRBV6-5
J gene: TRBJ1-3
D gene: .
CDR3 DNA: TGTGCCAGCAAACAGAGCTCTGGAAACACCATATATTTT
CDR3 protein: CASKQSSGNTIYF

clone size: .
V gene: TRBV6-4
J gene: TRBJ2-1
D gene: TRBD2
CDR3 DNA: TGTGCCAGCAGCTCCCCGGGACTAGCGGGGTACAATGAGCAGTTCTTC
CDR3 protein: CASSSPGLAGYNEQFF

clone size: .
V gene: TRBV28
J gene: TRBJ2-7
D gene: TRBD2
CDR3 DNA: TGTGCCAGCAGTGGTGGCGGGGGGTCCTACGAGCAGTACTTC
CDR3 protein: CASSGGGGSYEQYF

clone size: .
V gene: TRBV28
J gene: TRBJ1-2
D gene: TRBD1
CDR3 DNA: TGTGCCAGCAGTTTGACAGGGTCCTATGGCTACACCTTC
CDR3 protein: CASSLTGSYGYTF

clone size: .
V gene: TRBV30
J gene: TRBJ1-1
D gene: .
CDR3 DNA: TGTGCCTGGAGTGTACTAGGGAACACTGAAGCTTTCTTT
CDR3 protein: CAWSVLGNTEAFF

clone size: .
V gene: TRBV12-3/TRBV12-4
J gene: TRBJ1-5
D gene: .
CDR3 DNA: TGTGCCGGAGGGAACGGCAATCAGCCCCAGCATTTT
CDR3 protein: CAGGNGNQPQHF

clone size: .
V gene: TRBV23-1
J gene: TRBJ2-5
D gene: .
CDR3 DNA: TGCGCCAGCAGTCAAACCAGGGCCCAAGAGACCCAGTACTTC
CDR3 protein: CASSQTRAQETQYF

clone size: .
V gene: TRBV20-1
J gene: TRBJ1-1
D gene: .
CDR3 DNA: TGCAGTGCTGAGAGGGACCCTGAAGCTTTCTTT
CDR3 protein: CSAERDPEAFF

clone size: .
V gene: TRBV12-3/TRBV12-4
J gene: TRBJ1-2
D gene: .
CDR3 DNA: TGTGCCAGCAGGCCTCAAGGGGGTGGCTACACCTTC
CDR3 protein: CASRPQGGGYTF

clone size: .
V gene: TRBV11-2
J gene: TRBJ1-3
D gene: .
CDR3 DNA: TGTGCCAGCAGCTTAGTATCAGGGTTCAGAAACACCATATATTTT
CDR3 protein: CASSLVSGFRNTIYF

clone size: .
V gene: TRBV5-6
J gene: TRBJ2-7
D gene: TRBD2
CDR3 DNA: TGTGCCAGCAGCCTTAGCGGGCTCTACTACGAGCAGTACTTC
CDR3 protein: CASSLSGLYYEQYF

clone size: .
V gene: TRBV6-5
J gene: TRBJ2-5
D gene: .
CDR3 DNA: TGTGCCAGCATCCGGGGAGAGACCCAGTACTTC
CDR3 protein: CASIRGETQYF

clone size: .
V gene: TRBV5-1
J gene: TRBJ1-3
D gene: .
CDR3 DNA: TGCGCCAGCAGCTCCTACCCCGGGGCCGGAAACACCATATATTTT
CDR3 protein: CASSSYPGAGNTIYF

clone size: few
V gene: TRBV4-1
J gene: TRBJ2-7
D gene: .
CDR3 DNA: TGCGCCAGCAGCCAAGGCCTTCGAGGCTACGAGCAGTACTTC
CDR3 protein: CASSQGLRGYEQYF

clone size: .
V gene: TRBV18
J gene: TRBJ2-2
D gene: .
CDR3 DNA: TGTGCCAGCTCACCACCTTCCCGCGGATGGGGCACCGGGGAGCTGTTTTTT
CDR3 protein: CASSPPSRGWGTGELFF

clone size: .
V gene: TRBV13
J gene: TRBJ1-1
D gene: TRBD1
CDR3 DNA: TGTGCCAGCAGCGTACAGCACAGGGGACGACACACTGAAGCTTTCTTT
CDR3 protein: CASSVQHRGRHTEAFF

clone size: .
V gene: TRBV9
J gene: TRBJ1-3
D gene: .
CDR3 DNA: TGTGCCAGCAGTGAGAGACACCGAAGCTCTGGAAACACCATATATTTT
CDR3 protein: CASSERHRSSGNTIYF

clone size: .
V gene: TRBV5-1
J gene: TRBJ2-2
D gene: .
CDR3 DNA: TGCGCCAGCACCCCATCCGGGACGAAGAACACCGGGGAGCTGTTTTTT
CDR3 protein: CASTPSGTKNTGELFF

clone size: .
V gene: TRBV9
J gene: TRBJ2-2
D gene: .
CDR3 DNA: TGTGCCAGCAGCGTAGTACCGGGGGCGACCGGGGAGCTGTTTTTT
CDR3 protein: CASSVVPGATGELFF

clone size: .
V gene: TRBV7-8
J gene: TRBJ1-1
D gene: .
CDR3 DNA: TGTGCCAGCAGCTCCGACGGGGGGTGGGACACTGAAGCTTTCTTT
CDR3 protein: CASSSDGGWDTEAFF

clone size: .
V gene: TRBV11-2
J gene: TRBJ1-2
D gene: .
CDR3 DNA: TGTGCCAGCAGCCCCCTCTATGGCTACACCTTC
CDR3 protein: CASSPLYGYTF

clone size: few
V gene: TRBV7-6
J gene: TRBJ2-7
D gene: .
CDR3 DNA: TGTGCCAGCAGCTCCTACCCGGCGGGGGCCTTTTCCTACGAGCAGTACTTC
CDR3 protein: CASSSYPAGAFSYEQYF

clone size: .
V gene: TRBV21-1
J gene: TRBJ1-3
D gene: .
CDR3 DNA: TGTGCCAGCATCCCCTGGGGGACAGCAAAGAGTTTTATCTCTGGAAACACCATATATTTT
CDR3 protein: CASIPWGTAKSFISGNTIYF

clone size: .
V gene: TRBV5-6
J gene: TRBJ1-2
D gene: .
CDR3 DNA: TGTGCCAGCAGCGAAAACAGGGATTGGTCGTTTAACTATGGCTACACCTTC
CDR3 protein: CASSENRDWSFNYGYTF

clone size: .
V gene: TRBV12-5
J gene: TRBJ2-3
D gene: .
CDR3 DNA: TGTGCTAGTGGTTTGTATCGAGCTGATACGCAGTATTTT
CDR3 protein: CASGLYRADTQYF

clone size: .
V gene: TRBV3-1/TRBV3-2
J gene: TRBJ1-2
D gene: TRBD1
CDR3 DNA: TGTGCCAGCAGCCGCACAGGGGCGGATGGCTACACCTTC
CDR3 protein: CASSRTGADGYTF

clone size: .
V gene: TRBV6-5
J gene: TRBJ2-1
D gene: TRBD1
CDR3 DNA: TGTGCCAGCAGTCCGCCCGGGACAGGGGGTAATGAGCAGTTCTTC
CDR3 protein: CASSPPGTGGNEQFF

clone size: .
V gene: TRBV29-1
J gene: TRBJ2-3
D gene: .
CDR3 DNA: TGCAGCGTTGTAGTTCCAGGCACAGATACGCAGTATTTT
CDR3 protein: CSVVVPGTDTQYF

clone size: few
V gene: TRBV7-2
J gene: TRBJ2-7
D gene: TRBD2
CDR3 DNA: TGTGCCAGCAGCTTAACCTCGAGCGGGGTCTCCTACGAGCAGTACTTC
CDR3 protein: CASSLTSSGVSYEQYF

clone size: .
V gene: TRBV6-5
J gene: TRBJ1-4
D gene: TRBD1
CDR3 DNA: TGTGCCAGCAGTTACTCGGGCCCGGGACAGCTTGAAAAACTGTTTTTT
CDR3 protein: CASSYSGPGQLEKLFF

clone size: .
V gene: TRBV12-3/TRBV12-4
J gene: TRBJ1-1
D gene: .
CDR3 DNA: TGTGCCAGCAGCCCCTCATACGTCACTGAAGCTTTCTTT
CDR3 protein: CASSPSYVTEAFF

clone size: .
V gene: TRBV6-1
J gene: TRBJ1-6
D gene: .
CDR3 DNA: TGTGCCAGCAGTGAATTGGTGGGGGGGGCGAGGAATTCACCCCTCCACTTT
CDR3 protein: CASSELVGGARNSPLHF

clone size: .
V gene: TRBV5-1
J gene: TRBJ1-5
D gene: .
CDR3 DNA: TGCGCCAGCAGCTTAGAAGGGATCAATCAGCCCCAGCATTTT
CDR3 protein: CASSLEGINQPQHF

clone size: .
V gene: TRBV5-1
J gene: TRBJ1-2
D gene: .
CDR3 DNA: TGCGCCAGCAGCTTAGGGGCTAACTATGGCTACACCTTC
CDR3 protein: CASSLGANYGYTF

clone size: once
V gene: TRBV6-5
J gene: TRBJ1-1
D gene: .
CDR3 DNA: TGTGCCAGCAGTTACAACTTTGGGACTGAAGCTTTCTTT
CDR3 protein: CASSYNFGTEAFF

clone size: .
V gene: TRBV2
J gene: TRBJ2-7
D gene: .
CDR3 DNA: TGTGCCAGCAGGGGCTTAAGCTACTACGAGCAGTACTTC
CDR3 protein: CASRGLSYYEQYF